Only a few counts were recorded for the clone carrying this T cell receptor (beta chain). PCR primers comprised 60 Vbeta and 13 Jbeta primers. Here immunoSEQ multiplex PCR was the method, and the copy in TCRdb shows in-frame clones only, minus some. This sample has about 110,000 clones, with 65% to 80% found just once. The record originates from a study of cytomegalovirus exposure and HLA in healthy donors. V was shortened by 8 bases and J by 2 bases, with 18 bases between the two germline ends. This CDR3 spans 15 amino acids. The germline CDR1 and CDR2 sequences are SNHLY and FYNNEI. This rearrangement joins TRBV2 to TRBJ1-1; D remains ambiguous. The receptor was derived from a woman in her forties or fifties in good health and CMV-seropositive. Sequencing was performed on PBMCs. The CDR3 is CASVKLDTTNTEAFF. The CDR3 bases are TGTGCCAGCGTAAAACTAGACACCACCAACACTGAAGCTTTCTTT.